The 8 T cell receptor beta chains in this list originate from one sample, sequenced in a study of graft-versus-host responses after intestinal transplantation. Repertoires were generated with immunoSEQ multiplex PCR, while TCRdb's copy carries only in-frame clones and drops some. The table records about 21,000 clones, 55% to 60% of them present only once. Material: alloreactive CD4+ T cells from a mixed lymphocyte reaction culture, obtained before intestinal transplant. Sample subset: CFSE-low proliferating T cells sorted from roughly 6-day pre-transplant mixed lymphocyte reaction (GvH or HvG direction). The receptor source for this set is a human patient who received an intestinal transplant.

The rearrangement uses TRBV2 and TRBJ2-5; D is perhaps TRBD2 (6 bases). The V and J ends lost 5 bases and 3 bases respectively, with 7 bases between them. Germline V gene lookup returns CDR1 SNHLY and CDR2 FYNNEI. The CDR3 spans 12 residues. The CDR3 DNA follows: TGTGCCAGCAGTATAGCGGAAGAGACCCAGTACTTC. Translating it yields CASSIAEETQYF.

This chain links TRBV16 with TRBJ2-3; 9 bases match TRBD2. The trim removed 4 bases at V and 1 base at J, leaving 0 bases unmatched. CDR3 size: 14 residues. Germline CDR1 is KGHSY and CDR2 is FQNENV. CDR3 in amino acids: CASSRLAGTDTQYF. The DNA of the CDR3 is TGTGCCAGCAGCCGACTAGCGGGCACAGATACGCAGTATTTT.

The CDR3 is CASSHRGTGGVDTEAFF. DNA of the CDR3: TGTGCCAGCAGCCACCGTGGGACAGGGGGCGTAGACACTGAAGCTTTCTTT. This chain uses TRBV11-2 with TRBJ1-1; 12 bases align to TRBD1. The CDR3 consists of 17 residues. Germline assignment: CDR1 SGHAT and CDR2 FQNNGV. The J segment lost 3 bases and the V segment lost 5 bases, leaving 10 bases of the junction unmatched. The entire variable domain, with the rest obtained from reference TRBV11-2 and TRBJ1-1, is as follows: EAGVAQSPRYKIIEKRQSVAFWCNPISGHATLYWYQQILGQGPKLLIQFQNNGVVDDSQLPKDRFSAERLKGVDSTLKIQPAKLEDSAVYLCASSHRGTGGVDTEAFFGQGTRLTVV.

The genes are TRBV27 and TRBJ1-2; D uncertain. V lost 5 bases and J lost 6, with 16 bases in between. This CDR3 region has 14 residues. CDR1 MNHEY and CDR2 SMNVEV come from the germline V gene (reference sequence). The CDR3 coding sequence is TGTGCCAGCAGTCCGACAAATTGGTTTAATGGCTACACCTTC. Translated, it gives CASSPTNWFNGYTF.

The chain combines TRBV5-1 with TRBJ1-2; D is perhaps TRBD1 (6 bases). The V end lost 3 bases, the J end lost 4 bases, and 16 bases lay between the germline ends. Per germline, CDR1 SGHRS and CDR2 YFSETQ. The CDR3 is 15 amino acids. CDR3 bases: TGCGCCAGCAGCTCAGGGGACAACCTACTCTATGGCTACACCTTC. It specifies CASSSGDNLLYGYTF.

The chain is built from TRBV5-6 and TRBJ2-5, with D maybe TRBD1 (5 bases). CDR1 SGHDT and CDR2 YYEEEE come from the germline V gene. V shed 4 bases and J shed 4 bases, with 14 bases lying between them. The CDR3 runs to 14 residues. The CDR3 loop is CASSPGIRLETQYF. CDR3 coding DNA: TGTGCCAGCAGCCCAGGGATTAGGCTAGAGACCCAGTACTTC.

In this sample, this clone is medium-sized. The chain is built from TRBV19 and TRBJ2-7; 7 bases are a match to TRBD1. Germline values: CDR1 LNHDA, CDR2 SQIVND (reference sequence). The CDR3 runs 15 residues. Trimming removed 3 bases from V and 0 bases from J; junction bases left unmatched: 5. Written as DNA, the CDR3 is TGTGCCAGTAGTATCGGGACAGCCACCTCCTACGAGCAGTACTTC. Encoded protein: CASSIGTATSYEQYF.

The chain combines TRBV4-2 with TRBJ2-7; TRBD1 aligns across 7 bases. V was clipped by 4 bases and J by 0 bases; unmatched bases: 3. This CDR3 is built from 14 residues. CDR1 is LGHNA, CDR2 YNFKEQ, per germline. CDR3 sequence (DNA): TGTGCCAGCAGCCCCCGGGACAGCTCCTACGAGCAGTACTTC. Amino acid sequence: CASSPRDSSYEQYF.